This T cell receptor (beta chain) was sequenced for a study of T cells in Graves' hyperthyroidism and ophthalmopathy. RNA transcripts were the template for amplifying TCR beta CDR3 regions. HTBI primers were employed in a first-round RT-PCR of the TCR CDR3. TCRdb used MiXCR to reprocess the multiplex PCR reads, holding one entry per CDR3 protein. The table includes around 610,000 distinct CDR3 sequences, under 15% detected once. V gave up 0 bases and J gave up 0 bases, with 5 bases separating them. The CDR3 sequence is 14 residues long. Germline CDR1 reads LNHNV; CDR2 reads YYDKDF (reference sequence). This clonotype was recorded many times. Any patient presenting with uncontrolled infection, other autoimmune disease, pregnancy or lactation was left out.

The chain joins TRBV15 to TRBJ2-5; D ambiguous. The sample consisted of blood. This clonotype was obtained from a woman aged 40-49 years with Graves' ophthalmopathy. CDR3 DNA sequence: TGTGCCACCAGCAGAGATACAGACCAAGAGACCCAGTACTTC. The encoded protein is CATSRDTDQETQYF.